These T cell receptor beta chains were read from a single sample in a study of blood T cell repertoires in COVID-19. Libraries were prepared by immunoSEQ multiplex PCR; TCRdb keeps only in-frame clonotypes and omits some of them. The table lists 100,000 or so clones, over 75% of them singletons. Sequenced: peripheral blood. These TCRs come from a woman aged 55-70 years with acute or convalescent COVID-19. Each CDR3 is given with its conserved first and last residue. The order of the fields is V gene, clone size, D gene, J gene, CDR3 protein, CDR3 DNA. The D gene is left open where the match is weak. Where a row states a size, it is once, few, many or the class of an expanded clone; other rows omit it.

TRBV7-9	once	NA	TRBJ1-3	CASSLGLQSGNTIYF	TGTGCCAGCAGCTTAGGACTGCAATCTGGAAACACCATATATTTT
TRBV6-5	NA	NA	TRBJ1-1	CLPRGIGTEAFF	TGCTTACCCCGGGGGATAGGAACTGAAGCTTTCTTT
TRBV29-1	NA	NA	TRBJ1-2	CSVEDDRRYGYTF	TGCAGCGTTGAAGACGACAGGAGGTATGGCTACACCTTC
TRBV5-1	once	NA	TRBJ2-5	CASSLQQPQETQYF	TGCGCCAGCAGCTTGCAACAGCCCCAAGAGACCCAGTACTTC
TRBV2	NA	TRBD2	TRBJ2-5	CASSPGTSGVETQYF	TGTGCCAGCAGCCCCGGGACTAGCGGGGTCGAGACCCAGTACTTC
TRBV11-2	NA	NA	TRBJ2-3	CASSPWGGQNPDTQYF	TGTGCCAGCAGCCCCTGGGGAGGCCAAAATCCAGATACGCAGTATTTT
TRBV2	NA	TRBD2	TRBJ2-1	CASSEAGLAGNEQFF	TGTGCCAGCAGTGAAGCCGGACTAGCGGGGAATGAGCAGTTCTTC
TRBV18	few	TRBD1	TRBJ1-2	CASSPQGADGYTF	TGTGCCAGCTCACCGCAGGGGGCGGATGGCTACACCTTC
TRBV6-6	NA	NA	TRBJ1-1	CASSSQTDRAFF	TGTGCCAGCAGTTCCCAAACCGATCGGGCTTTCTTT
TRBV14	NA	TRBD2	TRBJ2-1	CASSQARLAGGSEQFF	TGTGCCAGCAGCCAAGCGAGACTAGCGGGAGGTAGTGAGCAGTTCTTC
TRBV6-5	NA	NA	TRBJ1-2	CASSLQANYGYTF	TGTGCCAGCAGCCTACAGGCAAACTATGGCTACACCTTC
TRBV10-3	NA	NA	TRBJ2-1	CATQLASYNEQFF	TGTGCCACTCAACTAGCCTCCTACAATGAGCAGTTCTTC
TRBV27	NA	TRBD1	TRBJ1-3	CASSLSPVAMDRGGF	TGTGCCAGCAGTTTATCGCCGGTGGCAATGGACAGGGGAGGTTTT
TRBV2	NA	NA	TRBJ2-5	CASSSLAFMETQYF	TGTGCCAGCAGTAGCCTAGCTTTTATGGAGACCCAGTACTTC
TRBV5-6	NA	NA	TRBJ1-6	CASSYAQGNSPLHF	TGTGCCAGCAGCTACGCCCAGGGGAATTCACCCCTCCACTTT
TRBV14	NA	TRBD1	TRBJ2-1	CASSQLTGGNEQFF	TGTGCCAGCAGCCAATTGACAGGGGGGAATGAGCAGTTCTTC
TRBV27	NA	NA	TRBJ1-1	CASSLDWSGRTEAFF	TGTGCCAGCAGTTTAGATTGGTCAGGGAGGACTGAAGCTTTCTTT
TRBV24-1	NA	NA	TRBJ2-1	CATSSTATNEQFF	TGTGCCACCAGTTCAACAGCCACCAATGAGCAGTTCTTC
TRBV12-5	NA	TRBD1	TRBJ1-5	CASARGLDQPQHF	TGTGCTAGTGCCAGGGGGCTAGATCAGCCCCAGCATTTT
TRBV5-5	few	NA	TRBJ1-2	CASSLGGKHYGYTF	TGTGCCAGCAGCTTGGGGGGCAAGCACTATGGCTACACCTTC
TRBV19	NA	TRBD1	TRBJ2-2	CASSKTGVTGELFF	TGTGCCAGTAGCAAGACAGGGGTAACCGGGGAGCTGTTTTTT
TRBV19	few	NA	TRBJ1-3	CASSLSGAFSGNTIYF	TGTGCCAGTAGCCTATCGGGAGCCTTCTCTGGAAACACCATATATTTT
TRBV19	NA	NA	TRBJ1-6	CASSIPGKHNSPLHF	TGTGCCAGTAGTATACCAGGGAAACACAATTCACCCCTCCACTTT
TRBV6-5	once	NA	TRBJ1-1	CASRLLMNTEAFF	TGTGCCAGCAGGCTACTTATGAACACTGAAGCTTTCTTT
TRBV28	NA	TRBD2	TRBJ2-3	CASSLLAGGVDTQYF	TGTGCCAGCAGTTTACTAGCGGGAGGTGTAGATACGCAGTATTTT
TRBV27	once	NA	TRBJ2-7	CASGHYYEQYF	TGTGCCAGCGGACATTACTACGAGCAGTACTTC
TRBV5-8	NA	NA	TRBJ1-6	CASSLDRYNSPLHF	TGTGCCAGCAGCTTGGACCGGTATAATTCACCCCTCCACTTT
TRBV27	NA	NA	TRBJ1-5	CASSWAPNQPQHF	TGTGCCAGCAGTTGGGCACCGAATCAGCCCCAGCATTTT
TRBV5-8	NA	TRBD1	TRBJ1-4	CASSRDRGKLFF	TGTGCCAGCAGCCGGGACAGGGGAAAACTGTTTTTT
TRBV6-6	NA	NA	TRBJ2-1	CASSPGVAAGNEQFF	TGTGCCAGCAGTCCTGGGGTAGCGGCGGGAAATGAGCAGTTCTTC
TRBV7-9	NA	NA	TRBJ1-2	CASSMGARSGYTF	TGTGCCAGCAGCATGGGAGCGAGGAGTGGCTACACCTTC
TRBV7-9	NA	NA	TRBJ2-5	CASSLGLAQETQYF	TGTGCCAGCAGCTTAGGGCTAGCCCAAGAGACCCAGTACTTC
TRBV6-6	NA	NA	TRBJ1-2	CASSYSQGSFNGYTF	TGTGCCAGCAGTTACTCCCAGGGAAGTTTTAATGGCTACACCTTC
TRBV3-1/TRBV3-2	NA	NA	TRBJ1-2	CASSPSGGPGGYTF	TGTGCCAGCAGCCCCTCGGGGGGTCCAGGAGGCTACACCTTC
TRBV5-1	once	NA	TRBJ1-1	CASSLAAGTTEAFF	TGCGCCAGCAGCTTGGCCGCGGGAACCACTGAAGCTTTCTTT
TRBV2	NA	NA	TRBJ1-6	CASNLGQVVGPLHF	TGTGCCAGCAACTTGGGGCAGGTAGTCGGGCCCCTCCACTTT
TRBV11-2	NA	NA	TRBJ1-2	CASSFSDRSGYTF	TGTGCCAGCAGCTTCTCCGATCGGAGTGGCTACACCTTC
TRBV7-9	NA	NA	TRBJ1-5	CASRRGTTNQPQHF	TGTGCCAGCAGGCGTGGGACAACAAATCAGCCCCAGCATTTT
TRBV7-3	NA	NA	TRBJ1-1	CASSPDRYTEAFF	TGTGCCAGCAGCCCTGACAGGTACACTGAAGCTTTCTTT
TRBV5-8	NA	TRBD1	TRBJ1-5	CASSYRGRTQPQHF	TGTGCCAGCAGTTACAGGGGGCGCACTCAGCCCCAGCATTTT